The 26 T cell receptor beta chains listed next were all sequenced from one sample in a study of shared clonotypes between healthy human individuals. Profiled with immunoSEQ multiplex PCR; TCRdb holds only in-frame clones, not every one. Among approximately 2.1 million clones, 93% were seen once, and the ten largest hold under 0.45%. Specimen: naive CD4+ T cells from PBMCs. Subset here: CD45RA+ positively selected. These receptors came from a man aged 18 to 30 in good health. Some clones in this sample may be carry-over from other donors' samples.

This rearrangement joins TRBV19 to TRBJ2-3; TRBD2 matches at 7 bases. The CDR3 contains 16 residues. From germline, CDR1 is LNHDA and CDR2 SQIVND (reference sequence). V was clipped by 3 bases and J by 3 bases; unmatched bases: 9. The CDR3 loop is CASSMGPGRGTDTQYF. The CDR3, as DNA: TGTGCCAGTAGTATGGGCCCAGGGAGGGGAACAGATACGCAGTATTTT.

The chain combines TRBV20-1 with TRBJ2-3; D not resolved. V was pared by 4 bases and J by 6 bases, with 8 bases between. The germline V gene has CDR1 DFQATT and CDR2 SNEGSKA (reference sequence). The CDR3 has 11 residues. CDR3 bases: TGCAGTGCTACTCTGTGGGATACGCAGTATTTT. The encoded protein is CSATLWDTQYF.

This clone was seen a single time. The chain carries TRBV19 and TRBJ2-7; D gene unclear. The ends were cut back, 4 bases at V and 0 bases at J, with 10 bases in the middle. Germline CDR1 is LNHDA and CDR2 is SQIVND (reference sequence). The CDR3 is 14 amino acids. Here the CDR3 reads CASSRRLSSYEQYF. The CDR3 bases are TGTGCCAGTAGTAGACGGCTGAGCTCCTACGAGCAGTACTTC. Looking up the rest from reference TRBV19 and TRBJ2-7 gives the full variable domain: DGGITQSPKYLFRKEGQNVTLSCEQNLNHDAMYWYRQDPGQGLRLIYYSQIVNDFQKGDIAEGYSVSREKKESFPLTVTSAQKNPTAFYLCASSRRLSSYEQYFGPGTRLTVT.

V usage is TRBV30 and J usage is TRBJ1-4, with TRBD1 matching 9 bases. The CDR3 sequence is 17 residues long. V lost 4 bases, J lost 5 bases, and 14 bases stayed unmatched. The germline CDR1 and CDR2 sequences are GTSNPN and SVGIG (reference sequence). CDR3 amino acids: CAWISPRTGEENEKLFF. For the CDR3, the DNA is TGTGCCTGGATTTCCCCACGGACAGGGGAGGAAAATGAAAAACTGTTTTTT.

The genes are TRBV6-5 and TRBJ2-7; 11 nucleotides match TRBD2. CDR3 length: 14 amino acids. CDR1 and CDR2 from the germline V gene are MNHEY and SVGAGI. The junction had 4 bases not matched to a gene; V was cut back by 6 bases and J by 3 bases. The CDR3 loop reads CASRRGTSGYEQYF. The CDR3 bases are TGTGCCAGCAGGCGGGGGACTAGCGGCTACGAGCAGTACTTC.

The V gene is TRBV11-3, the J gene TRBJ2-3; a weak D match, TRBD2 (6 bases). Germline assignment: CDR1 SGHNT and CDR2 YENEEA. The CDR3 consists of 14 residues. Deletions cut 5 bases from V and 5 bases from J, with 14 bases between. CDR3 amino acids: CASSQLGSGDTQYF. The CDR3 region has the DNA TGTGCCAGCAGCCAACTCGGGAGCGGAGATACGCAGTATTTT.

This chain links TRBV5-4 with TRBJ2-5; D is unclear. CDR1 and CDR2 from the germline V gene are SGHNT and YYREEE (reference sequence). The V gene lost 5 bases and the J gene lost 2 bases, with 16 bases spanning the gap. The length of the CDR3 is 15 residues. CDR3 sequence reads: CASSSTLGKQETQYF. DNA for the CDR3: TGTGCCAGCAGTTCCACTCTTGGGAAGCAAGAGACCCAGTACTTC.

The V gene is TRBV29-1, the J gene TRBJ2-3; D is unresolved. Germline CDR1 and CDR2: SQVTM and ANQGSEA. The V and J ends lost 6 bases and 5 bases respectively, with 9 bases between them. CDR3 length equals 11 residues. The CDR3 here is CSVGPQDTQYF. CDR3 sequence (DNA): TGCAGCGTCGGCCCGCAAGATACGCAGTATTTT.

The table lists this clone with a few counts. The rearrangement uses TRBV2 and TRBJ1-1; 7 bases fit TRBD1. The ends lost 6 bases at V and 7 bases at J; junction bases unmatched: 5. Germline CDR1 is SNHLY and CDR2 is FYNNEI. The CDR3 length is 12 residues. The CDR3 here is CASRLGTDEAFF. DNA of the CDR3: TGTGCCAGCAGACTAGGGACAGATGAAGCTTTCTTT. The entire variable domain, with the rest obtained from reference TRBV2 and TRBJ1-1, is as follows: EPEVTQTPSHQVTQMGQEVILRCVPISNHLYFYWYRQILGQKVEFLVSFYNNEISEKSEIFDDQFSVERPDGSNFTLKIRSTKLEDSAMYFCASRLGTDEAFFGQGTRLTVV.

This sequence joins TRBV6-6 and TRBJ2-1; 7 nucleotides match TRBD1. The V gene's germline CDR1 is MNHNY and CDR2 SVGAGI (reference sequence). The CDR3 runs to 16 residues. J was trimmed by 6 bases and V by 4 bases; bases with no gene match: 12. For the CDR3, the DNA is TGTGCCAGCAGTTGGCCGGTAAAGGGGGCTTTCAATGAGCAGTTCTTC. Its protein product is CASSWPVKGAFNEQFF.

The J gene is TRBJ1-3, the V gene TRBV19; D not resolved. The V and J ends lost 7 bases and 0 bases respectively, with 4 bases between them. The CDR3 loop spans 12 amino acids. The germline gives CDR1 LNHDA, CDR2 SQIVND (reference sequence). CDR3 bases: TGTGCCAGTACCTACTCTGGAAACACCATATATTTT. Translation: CASTYSGNTIYF.

CDR3 sequence reads: CASSLGTGENTEAFF. CDR3 nucleotide sequence: TGTGCCAGCAGCTTAGGGACAGGGGAGAACACTGAAGCTTTCTTT. The rearrangement uses TRBV7-9 and TRBJ1-1, with TRBD1 matching 9 bases. Germline CDR1 reads SEHNR; CDR2 reads FQNEAQ (reference sequence). The CDR3 totals 15 residues. Unmatched junction bases numbered 1, after V lost 1 base and J lost 1 base.

This clone was observed a single time. The CDR3 spells CASSHGNEQFF. The CDR3 DNA is TGTGCCAGCAGCCACGGTAATGAGCAGTTCTTC. The V call is TRBV11-2, the J call TRBJ2-1; D ambiguous. The V gene's germline CDR1 is SGHAT and CDR2 FQNNGV. The CDR3 runs 11 residues. V was cut by 5 bases and J by 7 bases, with 6 bases left in between.

CDR3: CASSPPGPGRSYNEQFF. DNA of the CDR3: TGTGCCAGCTCACCACCGGGCCCAGGGCGGTCCTACAATGAGCAGTTCTTC. This chain links TRBV18 with TRBJ2-1; tentatively, D is TRBD1 (5 bases). V lost 0 bases, J lost 1 base, and 13 bases lay in between. Germline V gene sequence: CDR1 KGHSH, CDR2 LQKENI. The CDR3 is 17 amino acids. Looking up the rest from reference TRBV18 and TRBJ2-1 gives the full variable domain: NAGVMQNPRHLVRRRGQEARLRCSPMKGHSHVYWYRQLPEEGLKFMVYLQKENIIDESGMPKERFSAEFPKEGPSILRIQQVVRGDSAAYFCASSPPGPGRSYNEQFFGPGTRLTVL.

In this sample, this clone turned up once. The rearrangement links TRBV19 to TRBJ2-5, with D possibly being TRBD1 or TRBD2 (7 bases each). The end of the DNA fits TRBJ2-7 better, so the J call may be wrong. CDR1 LNHDA and CDR2 SQIVND come from the germline V gene (reference sequence). There are 15 residues in the CDR3. CDR3 in amino acids: CASRGPTGTTYEQYF. Here the CDR3 DNA reads TGTGCCAGTAGGGGACCGACAGGGACTACCTACGAGCAGTACTTC.

The chain recombines TRBV19 with TRBJ1-1, with 12 bases aligning to TRBD1. CDR3 length equals 16 residues. From germline, CDR1 is LNHDA and CDR2 SQIVND (reference sequence). V lost 6 bases, J lost 4 bases, and 9 bases stayed unmatched. The CDR3 protein is CASRTPGQGAATEAFF. DNA of the CDR3: TGTGCCAGTAGGACCCCGGGACAGGGGGCGGCCACTGAAGCTTTCTTT.

The rearrangement uses TRBV5-6 and TRBJ2-7, with 7 bases aligning to TRBD1. The germline V gene has CDR1 SGHDT and CDR2 YYEEEE. V dropped 7 bases and J dropped 3; count of bases not matched to a gene: 10. There are 14 residues in the CDR3. In DNA, the CDR3 is TGTGCCAGCTTCGACAGGGTGGAGGACTACGAGCAGTACTTC. Protein: CASFDRVEDYEQYF.

This chain joins TRBV28 and TRBJ2-1; D is perhaps TRBD1 (6 bases). The ends were cut back, 5 bases at V and 7 bases at J, with 18 bases in the middle. The CDR3 spans 15 residues. CDR1 and CDR2 (germline): MDHEN, SYDVKM. The chain's CDR3 is CASSPRQALLNEQFF. CDR3 coding DNA: TGTGCCAGCAGTCCTAGACAGGCCCTTCTTAATGAGCAGTTCTTC.

This chain connects TRBV28 to TRBJ2-2, with TRBD1 identical over 8 bases. The V segment lost 6 bases and the J segment 7 bases; nucleotides outside the gene matches: 13. This CDR3 spans 16 amino acids. The germline CDR1 and CDR2 sequences are MDHEN and SYDVKM. The chain's CDR3 is CASSRRTGTGLGELFF. CDR3 bases: TGTGCCAGCAGCAGAAGGACAGGGACGGGTCTCGGGGAGCTGTTTTTT.

This chain connects TRBV9 to TRBJ1-4; D is ambiguous. The CDR3 sequence is 17 residues long. V lost 0 bases to trimming and J lost 0 bases, with 12 bases between them. The germline V gene encodes CDR1 SGDLS and CDR2 YYNGEE. In DNA form, the CDR3 reads TGTGCCAGCAGCGTAGGGGTGGGATCCTCAACTAATGAAAAACTGTTTTTT. It codes for CASSVGVGSSTNEKLFF.

The chain has TRBV6-5 and TRBJ2-7, with D maybe TRBD2 (5 bases). Per germline, CDR1 MNHEY and CDR2 SVGAGI. V dropped 8 bases and J dropped 1 base, with 15 bases sitting between them. The CDR3 is 14 residues long. DNA of the CDR3: TGTGCCAGCCGTATAGTGAGGGCGTCCTACGAGCAGTACTTC. Protein sequence: CASRIVRASYEQYF.

This clone has only one observation. The chain recombines TRBV7-9 with TRBJ1-3, with a possible D match to TRBD1 (6 bases). CDR3 length equals 14 residues. CDR1 and CDR2 from the germline V gene are SEHNR and FQNEAQ (reference sequence). V lost 4 bases and J 4 bases, leaving 11 bases between the germline ends. The CDR3: CASSSTGPGNTIYF. Written as DNA, the CDR3 is TGTGCCAGCAGCTCGACAGGACCCGGAAACACCATATATTTT.

This chain uses TRBV7-8 with TRBJ2-3; TRBD2 aligns across 7 bases. The junction had 0 bases not matched to a gene; V was cut back by 3 bases and J by 6 bases. Germline-derived CDR1 and CDR2 are SGHVS and FQNEAQ. This CDR3 region has 12 residues. The CDR3 loop is CASSLTSDTQYF. The CDR3 bases are TGTGCCAGCAGCTTGACTAGCGATACGCAGTATTTT.

This chain uses TRBV27 with TRBJ1-3; D possibly corresponds to TRBD1 (6 bases). V lost 5 bases to trimming and J lost 3 bases, with 11 bases between them. The CDR3 extends over 14 amino acids. Germline CDR1 MNHEY, CDR2 SMNVEV (reference sequence). The CDR3 nucleotides are TGTGCCAGCAGTATAGGACAGAGTGGAAACACCATATATTTT. It encodes CASSIGQSGNTIYF.

The chain uses TRBV30 and TRBJ2-3; D is undetermined. The CDR3 is made up of 14 amino acids. V was trimmed by 0 bases and J by 6 bases, leaving 13 bases between them. Germline loops: CDR1 GTSNPN, CDR2 SVGIG (reference sequence). The CDR3 DNA reads as TGTGCCTGGAGTGTAGGACCCCCGGTGGATACGCAGTATTTT. Translation gives CAWSVGPPVDTQYF.

This clone was observed a few times. The chain links TRBV9 to TRBJ1-1; no reliable D call. Germline V gene data show CDR1 as SGDLS and CDR2 as YYNGEE. CDR3 size: 14 residues. Trimming took 0 bases from V and 3 from J, leaving 9 bases between them. CDR3 DNA: TGTGCCAGCAGCGTAGAAGGCGGATACACTGAAGCTTTCTTT. Its translation is CASSVEGGYTEAFF.